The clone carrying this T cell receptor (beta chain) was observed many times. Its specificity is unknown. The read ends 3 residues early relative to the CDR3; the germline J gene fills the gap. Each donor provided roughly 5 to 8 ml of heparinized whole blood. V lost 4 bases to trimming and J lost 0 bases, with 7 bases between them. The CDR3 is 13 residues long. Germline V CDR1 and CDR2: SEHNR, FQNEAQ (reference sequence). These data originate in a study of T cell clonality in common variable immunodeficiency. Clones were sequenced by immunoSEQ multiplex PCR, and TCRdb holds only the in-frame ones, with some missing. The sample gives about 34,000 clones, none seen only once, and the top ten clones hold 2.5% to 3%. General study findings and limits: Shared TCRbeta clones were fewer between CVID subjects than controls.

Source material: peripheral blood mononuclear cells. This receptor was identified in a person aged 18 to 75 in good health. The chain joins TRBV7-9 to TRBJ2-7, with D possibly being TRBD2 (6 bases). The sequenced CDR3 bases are TGTGCCAGCAGCTCCGGGGGCTCCTACGAG. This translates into CASSSGGSYE. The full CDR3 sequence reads CASSSGGSYEQYF.